One T cell receptor beta chain is described in this entry. Its cognate antigen is unknown. The ends lost 3 bases at V and 3 bases at J; junction bases unmatched: 6. The germline CDR1 and CDR2 sequences are MNHNS and SASEGT. The CDR3 contains 16 residues. TCR beta libraries were made by quantitative 5'-RACE with molecular barcodes. TCRdb recomputed calls from the 5' RACE reads with MiXCR, one row per CDR3 protein. The sample carries roughly 68,000 distinct CDR3 sequences, about 6.2% recorded once. The sample belongs to a study of CD8 T cells in ankylosing spondylitis. The study's findings and limits: The clones that were linked to disease were reported to be significantly enriched in matched synovial fluid samples from ankylosing spondylitis patients. In peripheral blood, disease-linked CD8+ clones occurred at relatively low frequencies. Within ankylosing spondylitis blood, a TCR beta motif made up of seven to nine highly homologous variants appeared to be characteristic.

Sequences were obtained from synovial fluid, either unsorted or a sorted T cell fraction (not recorded which). This receptor was identified in a male donor with ankylosing spondylitis. The chain is built from TRBV6-1 and TRBJ1-1; 11 bases align to TRBD1. DNA of the CDR3: TGTGCCAGCAGTGAGAGGACAGGGGGCCGGTACACTGAAGCTTTCTTT. Translating it yields CASSERTGGRYTEAFF.